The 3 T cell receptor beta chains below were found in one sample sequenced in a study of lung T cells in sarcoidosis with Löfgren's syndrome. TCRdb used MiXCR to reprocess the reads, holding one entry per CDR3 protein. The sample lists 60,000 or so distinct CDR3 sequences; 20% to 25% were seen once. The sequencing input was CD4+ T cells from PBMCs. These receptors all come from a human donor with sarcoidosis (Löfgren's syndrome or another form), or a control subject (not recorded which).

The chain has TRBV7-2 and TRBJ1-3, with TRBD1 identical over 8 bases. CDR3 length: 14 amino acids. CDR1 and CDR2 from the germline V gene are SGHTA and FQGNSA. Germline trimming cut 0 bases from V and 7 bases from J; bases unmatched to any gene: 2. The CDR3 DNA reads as TGTGCCAGCAGCTTAGCCCGGGACAGGAACACCATATATTTT. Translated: CASSLARDRNTIYF.

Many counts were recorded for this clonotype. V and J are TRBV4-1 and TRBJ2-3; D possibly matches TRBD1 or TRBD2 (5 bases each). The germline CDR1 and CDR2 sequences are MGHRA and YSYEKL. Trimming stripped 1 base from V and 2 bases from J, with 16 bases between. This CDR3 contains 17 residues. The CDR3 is CASSQGRDPRTTDTQYF. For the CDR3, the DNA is TGCGCCAGCAGCCAAGGAAGGGACCCGCGGACCACAGATACGCAGTATTTT.

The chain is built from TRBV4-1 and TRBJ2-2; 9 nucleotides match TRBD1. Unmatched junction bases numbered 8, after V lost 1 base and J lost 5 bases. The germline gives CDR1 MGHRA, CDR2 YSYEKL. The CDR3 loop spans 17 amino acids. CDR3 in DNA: TGCGCCAGCAGCCAAGGGACAGGGGAAGCGGGAACCGGGGAGCTGTTTTTT. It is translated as CASSQGTGEAGTGELFF.